Each of the 30 T cell receptor beta chains below was sequenced from the same sample in a study of metastatic and nonmetastatic thyroid tumors. TCRdb used MiXCR to call clones anew from the PCR reads. Of around 30,000 clones listed, 15% are singletons. Not a single patient had been given any form of treatment at any point before undergoing thyroid surgery. The sample comprised blood. The receptors originated from a male donor with papillary thyroid cancer or a benign thyroid nodule (not recorded which). Some clones in this sample may be carry-over from other donors' samples.

This clone was detected ten times or more. The genes are TRBV3-1 and TRBJ1-2; tentatively, D is TRBD1 (5 bases). V lost 0 bases to trimming and J lost 6 bases, with 20 bases between them. Germline CDR1 is LGHDT and CDR2 is YNNKEL (reference sequence). There are 17 residues in the CDR3. The CDR3 protein is CASSQDGGDSGLHGYTF. The CDR3 DNA follows: TGTGCCAGCAGCCAAGATGGAGGGGACTCGGGACTGCATGGCTACACCTTC.

This clone has a count of ten or more. The chain recombines TRBV29-1 with TRBJ1-1, with no clear D. Germline V gene lookup returns CDR1 SQVTM and CDR2 ANQGSEA. Trimming removed 3 bases at V and 1 base at J, with 3 bases between. There are 11 residues in the CDR3. CDR3 region: CSVERNTEAFF. As DNA, the CDR3 is TGCAGCGTTGAGAGGAACACTGAAGCTTTCTTT.

The chain recombines TRBV11-1 with TRBJ1-2; D may be TRBD1 (5 bases). Trimming shortened V by 3 bases and J by 4 bases, and 18 bases separated the two germline ends. Germline V CDR1 and CDR2: SGHAT, FQDESV (reference sequence). The CDR3 length is 16 residues. CDR3 region: CASSLSQVALGYGYTF. CDR3 sequence (DNA): TGTGCCAGCAGCTTGTCACAGGTGGCTCTTGGCTATGGCTACACCTTC.

This clone appeared many times. The CDR3 sequence is CASSVTGVTNQPQHF. DNA of the CDR3: TGTGCCAGCTCAGTAACAGGGGTTACCAATCAGCCCCAGCATTTT. The rearrangement joins TRBV18 to TRBJ1-5, with TRBD1 matching 7 bases. Germline V lookup: CDR1 KGHSH, CDR2 LQKENI. The trim removed 5 bases at V and 3 bases at J, leaving 7 bases unmatched. CDR3 length equals 15 residues.

This clone has ten or more counts. A read error may explain this, as a much larger clone is one base away. At the DNA level, this CDR3 is encoded by other sequences in the same sample as well. This chain connects TRBV2 to TRBJ2-3, with 14 bases fitting TRBD2. The CDR3 loop spans 14 amino acids. J was trimmed by 8 bases and V by 5 bases; bases with no gene match: 3. The germline V gene has CDR1 SNHLY and CDR2 FYNNEI. The CDR3 sequence: CASSKGLAGGTQYF. CDR3 bases: TGTGCCAGCAGTAAAGGACTAGCGGGAGGTACGCAGTATTTT.

This clone has just one count. V is TRBV20-1 and J is TRBJ2-7, with a possible D match to TRBD2 (6 bases). The germline V gene has CDR1 DFQATT and CDR2 SNEGSKA (reference sequence). V was shortened by 3 bases and J by 3 bases, with 18 bases between the two germline ends. The CDR3 is made up of 15 amino acids. CDR3 sequence (DNA): TGCAGTGCTAGCGGTGTGCCGGGAGACGTCTACGAGCAGTACTTC. Its translation is CSASGVPGDVYEQYF.

Note on this clone: A much bigger clone sits one base away, suggesting this may be a read error. The chain carries TRBV4-1 and TRBJ2-5; a possible D gene is TRBD1 (5 bases). Trimming removed 4 bases at V and 3 bases at J, with 15 bases between. CDR3 size: 15 residues. Germline CDR1 is MGHRA and CDR2 is YSYEKL. The DNA of the CDR3 is TGCGCCAGCAGCCCTTTCTTAGGCAGGGAAGAGACCCAGTACTTC. It is translated as CASSPFLGREETQYF.

This clone was seen repeatedly, ten times or more. The chain is built from TRBV10-3 and TRBJ2-7, with 14 positions matching TRBD2. Germline lookup yields CDR1 ENHRY and CDR2 SYGVKD. The CDR3 extends over 14 amino acids. The V segment lost 9 bases and the J segment 4 bases; nucleotides outside the gene matches: 5. The CDR3 DNA sequence: TGTGCCATGGGGACTAGCGGGAGATTATACGAGCAGTACTTC. As protein: CAMGTSGRLYEQYF.

As for this clone: Sequence at one end of the junction differs from germline and may be a read error. This sample includes further DNA sequences coding for the same CDR3. This chain connects TRBV11-3 to TRBJ2-4; 10 positions agree with TRBD2. In germline, CDR1 is SGHNT, CDR2 YENEEA. This CDR3 is 15 amino acids long. In DNA, the CDR3 is TGTGCCGGCAGCTTAGGGCTAGCGGGGGCAAACATTCAGTACTTC. As protein: CAGSLGLAGANIQYF.

This clone was found many times. This chain joins TRBV6-1 and TRBJ2-3; D possibly corresponds to TRBD2 (5 bases). The CDR3 runs to 15 residues. Looked up from germline, CDR1 is MNHNS and CDR2 is SASEGT. V was shortened by 3 bases and J by 0 bases, with 10 bases between the two germline ends. The DNA of the CDR3 is TGTGCCAGCAGTGAGCTAAGACTAAGCACAGATACGCAGTATTTT. It translates to CASSELRLSTDTQYF.

This clone was detected a few times. V usage is TRBV19 and J usage is TRBJ2-6, with TRBD1 as a possible D gene (6 bases). The CDR3 has 15 residues. Germline loops: CDR1 LNHDA, CDR2 SQIVND (reference sequence). The germline V and J ends were trimmed by 10 bases and 7 bases, with 20 bases remaining between them. This CDR3 reads CATEPGHSSANVLTF. CDR3 DNA: TGTGCCACTGAACCGGGACACTCCTCTGCCAACGTCCTGACTTTC.

This clone was observed at least ten times. The rearrangement uses TRBV20-1 and TRBJ2-3, with no clear D. Germline CDR1 is DFQATT and CDR2 is SNEGSKA (reference sequence). The CDR3 covers 12 residues. V lost 6 bases and J 4 bases, leaving 11 bases between the germline ends. In DNA form, the CDR3 reads TGCAGTGCCGCCCTCTTGCCAGATACGCAGTATTTT. Its protein is CSAALLPDTQYF.

Comments on this clone: This may arise from a read error, as a much more abundant clone is one base away. Different DNA sequences within this sample yield the same CDR3. The gene calls are TRBV9 and TRBJ1-4, with 7 nucleotides matching TRBD1. The CDR3 covers 16 residues. Germline loops: CDR1 SGDLS, CDR2 YYNGEE. CDR3 bases: TGTGCTAGCAGCGCTACTTCGAGGGGGCCCAATGAAAAACTGTTTTTT. Residues: CASSATSRGPNEKLFF.

As concerns this clone: Just one base apart from a much larger clone, this may be a read error. The genes are TRBV20-1 and TRBJ2-5; D unresolved. Trimming shortened V by 3 bases and J by 9 bases, and 11 bases separated the two germline ends. Germline CDR1 and CDR2: DFQATT and SNEGSKA (reference sequence). This CDR3 region has 11 residues. The CDR3 DNA follows: TGCAGTGCTAGGCCGATGATTTCCCAGTACTTC. Translation gives CSARPMISQYF.

In its sample, this clone was seen many times. V usage is TRBV7-9 and J usage is TRBJ2-1; 8 bases are shared with TRBD1. The CDR3 loop spans 16 amino acids. The germline V gene encodes CDR1 SEHNR and CDR2 FQNEAQ (reference sequence). The trim removed 5 bases at V and 8 bases at J, leaving 14 bases unmatched. This CDR3 reads CASSLRQTSGGDEQFF. CDR3 bases: TGTGCCAGCAGCCTCCGACAGACATCAGGGGGCGATGAGCAGTTCTTC.

About this clone itself: A read error is likely, as this CDR3 ends without the conserved phenylalanine or tryptophan. The rearrangement links TRBV6-2 or TRBV6-3 to TRBJ2-1, with D perhaps matching TRBD1 or TRBD2 (6 bases each). There are 15 residues in the CDR3. CDR1 is MNHEY and CDR2 is SVGEGT in the germline V gene. V lost 7 bases and J lost 7, with 20 bases in between. CDR3 nucleotides: TGTGCCAGCATCCTACCTAGGGGGGCGCGAAATGAGCAGTTCCTC. Amino acids: CASILPRGARNEQFL.

This clone was seen ten or more times. This sequence joins TRBV5-6 and TRBJ1-1; 9 positions match TRBD1. The CDR3 spans 17 residues. The V segment lost 6 bases and the J segment 2 bases; nucleotides outside the gene matches: 14. Germline-derived CDR1 and CDR2 are SGHDT and YYEEEE. The CDR3 region is CASTDDRGEIDNTEAFF. The CDR3 bases are TGTGCCAGCACCGACGACAGGGGGGAAATTGACAACACTGAAGCTTTCTTT. Drawing the rest from reference TRBV5-6 and TRBJ1-1, the complete variable domain is DAGVTQSPTHLIKTRGQQVTLRCSPKSGHDTVSWYQQALGQGPQFIFQYYEEEERQRGNFPDRFSGHQFPNYSSELNVNALLLGDSALYLCASTDDRGEIDNTEAFFGQGTRLTVV.

This clone has at least ten counts. The chain has TRBV20-1 and TRBJ1-1; no definite D call. This CDR3 contains 11 residues. The V end was cut by 0 bases, the J end by 9 bases, with 8 bases between. Germline V gene data show CDR1 as DFQATT and CDR2 as SNEGSKA (reference sequence). The CDR3 DNA reads TGCAGTGCTAGAGATCGCGGACAAGCTTTCTTT. It codes for CSARDRGQAFF.

The genes are TRBV6-1 and TRBJ2-7, with D perhaps TRBD2 (5 bases). The germline V gene has CDR1 MNHNS and CDR2 SASEGT. The germline V and J ends were trimmed by 9 bases and 2 bases, with 17 bases remaining between them. This CDR3 contains 14 residues. For the CDR3, the DNA is TGTGCCAGTATTCCAAGAGGGCCGACCTACGAGCAGTACTTC. It encodes CASIPRGPTYEQYF.

This clone has ten or more counts. The CDR3 DNA reads TGTGCCAGCACCTCGGGACACATGGAGACTGAAGCTTTCTTT. Protein sequence: CASTSGHMETEAFF. The chain couples TRBV6-1 to TRBJ1-1; a possible D gene is TRBD1 (6 bases). CDR3 size: 14 residues. Germline lookup yields CDR1 MNHNS and CDR2 SASEGT. The V gene lost 7 bases and the J gene lost 5 bases, with 17 bases spanning the gap.

This clone was seen a handful of times. This sequence joins TRBV6-1 and TRBJ2-7; tentatively, D is TRBD1 (6 bases). Germline loops: CDR1 MNHNS, CDR2 SASEGT. The CDR3 consists of 16 residues. With 5 bases removed from V and 4 bases from J, the gap between germline ends came to 21 bases. The DNA for the CDR3 is TGTGCCAGCAGTCATACCCGACAGGTAAATAGGTACGAGCAGTACTTC. Its translation is CASSHTRQVNRYEQYF.

This clone was counted ten times or more. This rearrangement joins TRBV5-1 to TRBJ2-3; 9 bases are a match to TRBD2. CDR3 length: 15 amino acids. Losses at the gene ends were 1 base for V and 4 bases for J; bases not matched to a gene: 4. CDR1 and CDR2 from the germline V gene are SGHRS and YFSETQ. Here the CDR3 reads CASSLNPSGADTQYF. The CDR3 DNA reads TGCGCCAGCAGCTTGAATCCTAGCGGGGCAGATACGCAGTATTTT.

This clone was counted only a few times. The rearrangement joins TRBV6-6 to TRBJ1-6; D is uncertain. The length of the CDR3 is 15 residues. Germline V gives CDR1 MNHNY, CDR2 SVGAGI (reference sequence). V shed 2 bases and J shed 7 bases, with 12 bases lying between them. This CDR3 is CASSYLESGNSPLHF. For the CDR3, the DNA is TGTGCCAGCAGTTACCTTGAGAGTGGAAATTCACCCCTCCACTTT.

The rearrangement links TRBV6-1 to TRBJ2-3; D is unresolved. Germline values: CDR1 MNHNS, CDR2 SASEGT. Trimming pared 5 bases from V and 5 bases from J, leaving 11 bases between. CDR3 length: 13 residues. The CDR3 coding sequence is TGTGCCAGCAGTTTCCCGTGCGGAGATACGCAGTATTTT. Its protein product is CASSFPCGDTQYF.

This clone was detected many times. The chain uses TRBV7-2 and TRBJ1-1; D gene unclear. Germline assignment: CDR1 SGHTA and CDR2 FQGNSA. V lost 1 base to trimming and J lost 0 bases, with 3 bases between them. The CDR3 consists of 13 residues. The DNA of the CDR3 is TGTGCCAGCAGCTTAGTATTGAACACTGAAGCTTTCTTT. Translated, it gives CASSLVLNTEAFF. Full variable domain (remainder filled in from reference TRBV7-2 and TRBJ1-1): GAGVSQSPSNKVTEKGKDVELRCDPISGHTALYWYRQSLGQGLEFLIYFQGNSAPDKSGLPSDRFSAERTGGSVSTLTIQRTQQEDSAVYLCASSLVLNTEAFFGQGTRLTVV.

Ten or more counts support this clone. The J gene is TRBJ2-3, the V gene TRBV20-1; D call uncertain. The CDR3 contains 12 residues. The ends were cut back, 4 bases at V and 5 bases at J, with 10 bases in the middle. Germline assignment: CDR1 DFQATT and CDR2 SNEGSKA (reference sequence). The CDR3 sequence is CSAIIVEDTQYF. The CDR3, as DNA: TGCAGTGCTATAATTGTAGAAGATACGCAGTATTTT.

This clone came up many times. V usage is TRBV20-1 and J usage is TRBJ2-3; D possibly corresponds to TRBD2 (5 bases). This CDR3 comprises 14 residues. Trimming stripped 4 bases from V and 1 base from J, with 12 bases between. The V gene's germline CDR1 is DFQATT and CDR2 SNEGSKA (reference sequence). CDR3 in DNA: TGCAGTGCTAAGAAGGAGGATGGCACAGATACGCAGTATTTT. This encodes CSAKKEDGTDTQYF.

At least ten counts were recorded for this clone. The chain's CDR3 is CASSFFAGSYEQYF. The CDR3 DNA reads as TGTGCCAGCAGCTTTTTTGCAGGCTCCTACGAGCAGTACTTC. V and J are TRBV11-2 and TRBJ2-7; no clear D gene. There are 14 residues in the CDR3. The ends were cut back, 3 bases at V and 0 bases at J, with 9 bases in the middle. The germline V gene has CDR1 SGHAT and CDR2 FQNNGV.

This clone was seen at least ten times. This chain connects TRBV6-1 to TRBJ2-1, with D possibly TRBD2 on 5 matching bases. CDR3 size: 15 residues. The germline V gene has CDR1 MNHNS and CDR2 SASEGT. V shed 4 bases and J shed 6 bases, with 16 bases lying between them. The CDR3 reads CASSGRGMVSNEQFF. CDR3 DNA sequence: TGTGCCAGCAGTGGACGAGGGATGGTAAGCAATGAGCAGTTCTTC.

This clone has ten or more counts. A single base separates this from a much larger clone, so it may be a read error. V is TRBV20-1 and J is TRBJ2-7; D unclear. The CDR3 is 13 residues long. Germline-derived CDR1 and CDR2 are DFQATT and SNEGSKA (reference sequence). V was pared by 4 bases and J by 0 bases, with 10 bases between. CDR3 in amino acids: CSAIDTSSYEQYF. As DNA, the CDR3 is TGCAGTGCTATCGACACCTCCTCCTACGAGCAGTACTTC.